This TCR beta chain was obtained from a study of T cell responses to AZD1222 COVID-19 vaccine. Clones were sequenced by immunoSEQ multiplex PCR, and TCRdb holds only the in-frame ones, with some missing. The table records some 130,000 clones, 80% to 95% of them present only once. V lost 5 bases and J 3 bases, leaving 16 bases between the germline ends. CDR1 PRHDT and CDR2 FYEKMQ come from the germline V gene (reference sequence). The length of the CDR3 is 16 residues. This clonotype was obtained from an adult who received the AZD1222 COVID-19 vaccine. The V gene is TRBV13, the J gene TRBJ2-2; D is uncertain. Source: peripheral blood, taken 28 days after the second AZD1222 dose. DNA of the CDR3: TGTGCCAGCAGCCTCGGACCCGGTGGTCACACCGGGGAGCTGTTTTTT. Translated: CASSLGPGGHTGELFF.